The T cell receptor beta chain described here comes from a study of blood T cell repertoires in COVID-19. The overall study: Acute and convalescent COVID-19 specimens originated in the United States, Italy and Spain.

Unmatched junction bases numbered 2, after V lost 1 base and J lost 6 bases. This CDR3 is built from 14 residues. Germline lookup yields CDR1 LNHDA and CDR2 SQIVND (reference sequence). Clones were read by immunoSEQ multiplex PCR, and TCRdb kept only the in-frame ones, dropping some. Altogether approximately 63,000 clones are present, 88% being singletons, with the ten largest covering less than 20%. The TCR comes from a woman older than 75 with active COVID-19. The chain uses TRBV19 and TRBJ2-2; 7 bases fit TRBD2. Material for sequencing was peripheral blood. The CDR3 nucleotides are TGTGCCAGTAGTATAGTCGGACTAGCCGGGGAGCTGTTTTTT. Translating gives CASSIVGLAGELFF.